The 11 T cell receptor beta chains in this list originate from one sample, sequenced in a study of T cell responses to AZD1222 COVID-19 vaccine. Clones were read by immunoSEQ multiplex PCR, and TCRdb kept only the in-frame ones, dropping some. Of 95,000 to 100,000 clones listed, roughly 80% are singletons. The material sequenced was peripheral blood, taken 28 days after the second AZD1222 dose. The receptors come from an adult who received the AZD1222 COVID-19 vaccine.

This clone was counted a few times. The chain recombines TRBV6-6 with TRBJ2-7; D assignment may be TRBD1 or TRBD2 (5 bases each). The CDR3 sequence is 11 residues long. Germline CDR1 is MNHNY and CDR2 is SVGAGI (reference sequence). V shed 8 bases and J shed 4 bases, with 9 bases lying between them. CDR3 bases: TGTGCCAGCGGGTGGGGGTACGAGCAGTACTTC. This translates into CASGWGYEQYF.

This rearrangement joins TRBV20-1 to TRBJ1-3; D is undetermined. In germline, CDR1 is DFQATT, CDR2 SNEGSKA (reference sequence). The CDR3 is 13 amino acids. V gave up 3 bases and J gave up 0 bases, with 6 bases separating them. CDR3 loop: CSASIGSGNTIYF. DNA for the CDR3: TGCAGTGCTAGTATAGGCTCTGGAAACACCATATATTTT.

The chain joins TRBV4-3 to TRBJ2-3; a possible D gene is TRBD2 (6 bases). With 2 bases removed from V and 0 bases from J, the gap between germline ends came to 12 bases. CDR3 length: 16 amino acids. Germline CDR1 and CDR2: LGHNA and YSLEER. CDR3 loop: CASSQRRGSSTDTQYF. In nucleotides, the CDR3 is TGCGCCAGCAGCCAAAGGAGGGGCTCTAGCACAGATACGCAGTATTTT.

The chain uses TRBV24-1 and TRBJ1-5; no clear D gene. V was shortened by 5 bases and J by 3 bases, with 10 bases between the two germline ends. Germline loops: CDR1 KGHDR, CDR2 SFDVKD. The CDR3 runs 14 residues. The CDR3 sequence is CATSGPEYNQPQHF. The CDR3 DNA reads TGTGCCACCAGTGGTCCCGAGTACAATCAGCCCCAGCATTTT.

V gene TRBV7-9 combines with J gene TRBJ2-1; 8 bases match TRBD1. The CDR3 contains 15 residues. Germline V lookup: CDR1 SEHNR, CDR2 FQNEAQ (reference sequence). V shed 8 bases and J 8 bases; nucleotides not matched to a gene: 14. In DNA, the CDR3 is TGTGCCAGCGGCCTTGACAGGGGATTAGTCTATGAGCAGTTCTTC. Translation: CASGLDRGLVYEQFF. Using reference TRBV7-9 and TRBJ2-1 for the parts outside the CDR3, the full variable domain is DTGVSQNPRHKITKRGQNVTFRCDPISEHNRLYWYRQTLGQGPEFLTYFQNEAQLEKSRLLSDRFSAERPKGSFSTLEIQRTEQGDSAMYLCASGLDRGLVYEQFFGPGTRLTVL.

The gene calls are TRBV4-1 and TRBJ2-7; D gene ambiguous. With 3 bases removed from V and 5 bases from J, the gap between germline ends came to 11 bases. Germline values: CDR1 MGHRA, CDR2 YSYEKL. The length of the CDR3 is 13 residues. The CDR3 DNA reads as TGCGCCAGCAGCCAGGCCCCCTGGGACGAGCAGTACTTC. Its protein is CASSQAPWDEQYF.

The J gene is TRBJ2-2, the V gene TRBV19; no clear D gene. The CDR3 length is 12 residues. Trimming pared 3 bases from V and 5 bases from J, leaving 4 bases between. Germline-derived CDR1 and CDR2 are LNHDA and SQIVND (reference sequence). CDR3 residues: CASSMGTGELFF. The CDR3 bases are TGTGCCAGTAGTATGGGTACCGGGGAGCTGTTTTTT. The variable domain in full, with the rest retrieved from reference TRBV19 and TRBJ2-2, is DGGITQSPKYLFRKEGQNVTLSCEQNLNHDAMYWYRQDPGQGLRLIYYSQIVNDFQKGDIAEGYSVSREKKESFPLTVTSAQKNPTAFYLCASSMGTGELFFGEGSRLTVL.

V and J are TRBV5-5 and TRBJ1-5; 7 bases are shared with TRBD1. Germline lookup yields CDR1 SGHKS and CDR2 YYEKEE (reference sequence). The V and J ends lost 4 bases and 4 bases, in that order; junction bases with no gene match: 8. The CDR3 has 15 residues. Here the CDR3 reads CASSGTGDGNQPQHF. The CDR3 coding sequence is TGTGCCAGCAGCGGTACAGGGGACGGGAATCAGCCCCAGCATTTT.

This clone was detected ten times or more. Here the CDR3 DNA reads TGTGCCAGCAGTTCTTGGGGAACTGAAGCTTTCTTT. Translating gives CASSSWGTEAFF. The rearrangement uses TRBV6-5 and TRBJ1-1; D is uncertain. Looked up from germline, CDR1 is MNHEY and CDR2 is SVGAGI. This CDR3 is built from 12 residues. The ends were cut back, 4 bases at V and 5 bases at J, with 8 bases in the middle.

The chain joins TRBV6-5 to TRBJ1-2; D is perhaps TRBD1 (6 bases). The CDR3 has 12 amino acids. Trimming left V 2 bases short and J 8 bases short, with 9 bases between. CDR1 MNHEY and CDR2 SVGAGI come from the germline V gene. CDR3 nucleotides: TGTGCCAGCAGTTACAGTCAGGGGGGCTACACCTTC. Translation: CASSYSQGGYTF.

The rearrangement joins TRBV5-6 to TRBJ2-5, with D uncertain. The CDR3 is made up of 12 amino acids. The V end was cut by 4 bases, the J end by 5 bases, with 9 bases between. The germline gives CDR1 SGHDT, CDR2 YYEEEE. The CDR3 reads CASSPTGETQYF. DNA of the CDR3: TGTGCCAGCAGCCCTACTGGGGAGACCCAGTACTTC.